This T cell receptor (beta chain) stems from a study of post-analysis software for immune sequencing data. General observations from the study: Samples from a shared batch, those prepared together, strongly co-clustered by F measure. Multiple sclerosis patients showed significantly lower normalized Chao1 diversity than controls did. Compared with controls, patients had more of roughly five TRBV segments, including TRBV5-6, TRBV5-1 and TRBV20-1.

The table lists this clonotype with a few counts. The antigen remains unidentified. The CDR3 loop spans 15 amino acids. The V gene lost 0 bases and the J gene lost 2 bases, with 10 bases spanning the gap. Prepared libraries of TCR beta cDNA carried unique molecular identifiers. TCRdb fed the PCR reads into MiXCR, producing one record per CDR3 protein. Altogether 170,000 or so distinct CDR3 sequences are present, around 30% being singletons, with the ten largest covering more than 1.3%. J is TRBJ1-1 and V is TRBV12-3 or TRBV12-4; no definite D call. The sequence was obtained from a girl aged 5 to 17 with multiple sclerosis. The sample consisted of blood. The CDR3 here is CASSLARHANTEAFF. The CDR3 bases are TGTGCCAGCAGTTTAGCGAGGCACGCAAACACTGAAGCTTTCTTT.